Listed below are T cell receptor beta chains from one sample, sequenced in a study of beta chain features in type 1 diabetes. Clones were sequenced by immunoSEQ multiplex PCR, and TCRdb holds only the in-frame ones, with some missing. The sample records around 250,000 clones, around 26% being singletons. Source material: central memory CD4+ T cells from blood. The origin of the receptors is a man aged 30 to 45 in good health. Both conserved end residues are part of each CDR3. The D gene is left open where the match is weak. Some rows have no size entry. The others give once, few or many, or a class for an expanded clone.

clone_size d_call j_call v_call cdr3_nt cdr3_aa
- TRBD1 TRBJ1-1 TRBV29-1 TGCAGCGTTGCATCCGGGACAGCGAACACTGAAGCTTTCTTT CSVASGTANTEAFF
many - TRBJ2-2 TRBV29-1 TGCAGCGTGGAGGGGGTTGGCACCGGGGAGCTGTTTTTT CSVEGVGTGELFF
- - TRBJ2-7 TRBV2 TGTGCCAGCAGTCCACAGGGTCCCTACGAGCAGTACTTC CASSPQGPYEQYF
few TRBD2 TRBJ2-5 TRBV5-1 TGCGCCAGCAACGGACTAGCGACAGAAGAGACCCAGTACTTC CASNGLATEETQYF
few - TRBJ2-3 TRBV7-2 TGTGCCAGCAGCCTGCAGCGGACAGATACGCAGTATTTT CASSLQRTDTQYF
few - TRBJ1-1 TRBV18 TGTGCCAGCTCACCACAGAGGGGGGACACTGAAGCTTTCTTT CASSPQRGDTEAFF
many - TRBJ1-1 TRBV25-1 TGTGCCAGCAGTGAATTAAGGGGAAAGGCTTTCTTT CASSELRGKAFF
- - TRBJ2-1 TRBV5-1 TGCGCCAGCAGCTCCTCGACCTTGCGGGATGAGCAGTTCTTC CASSSSTLRDEQFF
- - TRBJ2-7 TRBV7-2 TGTGCCAGCAGCTTACGCCGGAGAAGCAACGAGCAGTACTTC CASSLRRRSNEQYF
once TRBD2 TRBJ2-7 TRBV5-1 TGCGCCAGCAGCAACTTAGCGGGGACCGCCTACGAGCAGTACTTC CASSNLAGTAYEQYF
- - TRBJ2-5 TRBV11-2 TGTGCCAGCAGCTCCCCTTTCGAGACCCAGTACTTC CASSSPFETQYF
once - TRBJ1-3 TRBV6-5 TGTGCCAGCAGTTACGGTCGGGGCGAAGGAAACACCATATATTTT CASSYGRGEGNTIYF
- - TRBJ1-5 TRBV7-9 TGTGCCAGCAGCGAACATGGGTCCCAGCATTTT CASSEHGSQHF
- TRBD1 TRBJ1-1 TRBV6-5 TGTGCCACCTCAACAGGGGACACTGAAGCTTTCTTT CATSTGDTEAFF
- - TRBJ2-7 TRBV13 TGTGCCAGCAGCCCCCCGGGATCTGGGTGGGGGAGAAGTGTCTCCTACGAGCAGTACTTC CASSPPGSGWGRSVSYEQYF
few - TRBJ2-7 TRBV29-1 TGCAGCGTGGAGACCCTGCTTGGGCACGAGCAGTACTTC CSVETLLGHEQYF
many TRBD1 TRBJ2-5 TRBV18 TGTGCCAGCTCACCACCGGACAGGGTAGAGACCCAGTACTTC CASSPPDRVETQYF
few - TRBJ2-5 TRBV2 TGTGCCAGCACCCGGTCGATAGAGACCCAGTACTTC CASTRSIETQYF
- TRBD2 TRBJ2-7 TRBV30 TGTGCCTGGAGCCCCGGACTAGCGGGCTCCTACGAGCAGTACTTC CAWSPGLAGSYEQYF
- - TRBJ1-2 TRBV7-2 TGTGCCAGCACCCGGGAGGTGACCAACTTCTATGGCTACACCTTC CASTREVTNFYGYTF
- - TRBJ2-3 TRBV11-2 TGTGCCAGCAGCTTATCATTACGTTCGGGGCCAGATACGCAGTATTTT CASSLSLRSGPDTQYF
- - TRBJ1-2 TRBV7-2 TGTGCCAGCAGCTTGTCAGGACTCCCTGGCTACACCTTC CASSLSGLPGYTF
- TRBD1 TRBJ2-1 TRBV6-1 TGTGCCAGCAGTAGAGGGACAGGGGACAATGAGCAGTTCTTC CASSRGTGDNEQFF
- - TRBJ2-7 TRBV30 TGTGCCTGGAGTGTAATGGCGGGGAACTCCTACGAGCAGTACTTC CAWSVMAGNSYEQYF
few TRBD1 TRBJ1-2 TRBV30 TGTGCCTGGAAGCGAACAGGACAGGGGGCGGTCTACACCTTC CAWKRTGQGAVYTF
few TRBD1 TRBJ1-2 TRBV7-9 TGTGCCAGCAGCCCCCGCGGACAGGGGGCGACTGGCTACACCTTC CASSPRGQGATGYTF
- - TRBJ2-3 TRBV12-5 TGTGCTAGTGGTTCCGTTAAGTTAGATACGCAGTATTTT CASGSVKLDTQYF
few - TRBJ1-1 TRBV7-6 TGTGCCAGCAGCTTACGGGCAGGGAACACTGAAGCTTTCTTT CASSLRAGNTEAFF
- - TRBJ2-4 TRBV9 TGTGCCCGCAGCCCCCGTGGGTGGGGGGAGGCCAAAAACATTCAGTACTTC CARSPRGWGEAKNIQYF
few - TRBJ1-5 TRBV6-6 TGTGCCAGCCGGGATCCAGACAGTCCGAATCAGCCCCAGCATTTT CASRDPDSPNQPQHF
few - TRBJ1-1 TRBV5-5 TGTGCCAGCAGCTTTACAGGGAAGACTGAAGCTTTCTTT CASSFTGKTEAFF